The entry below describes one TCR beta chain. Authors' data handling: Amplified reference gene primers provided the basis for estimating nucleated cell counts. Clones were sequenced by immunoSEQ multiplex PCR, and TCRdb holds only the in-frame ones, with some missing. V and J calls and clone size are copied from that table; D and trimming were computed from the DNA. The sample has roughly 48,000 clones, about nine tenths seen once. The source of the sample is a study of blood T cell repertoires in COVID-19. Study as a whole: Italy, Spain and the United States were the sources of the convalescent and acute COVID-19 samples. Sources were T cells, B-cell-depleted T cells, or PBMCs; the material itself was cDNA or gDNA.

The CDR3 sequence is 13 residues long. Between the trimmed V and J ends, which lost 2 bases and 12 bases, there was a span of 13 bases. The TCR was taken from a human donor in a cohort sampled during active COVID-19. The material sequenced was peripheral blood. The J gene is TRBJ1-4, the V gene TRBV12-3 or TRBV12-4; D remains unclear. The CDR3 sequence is CASSLLVSMELFF. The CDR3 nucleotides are TGTGCCAGCAGTTTACTAGTATCGATGGAACTGTTTTTT.